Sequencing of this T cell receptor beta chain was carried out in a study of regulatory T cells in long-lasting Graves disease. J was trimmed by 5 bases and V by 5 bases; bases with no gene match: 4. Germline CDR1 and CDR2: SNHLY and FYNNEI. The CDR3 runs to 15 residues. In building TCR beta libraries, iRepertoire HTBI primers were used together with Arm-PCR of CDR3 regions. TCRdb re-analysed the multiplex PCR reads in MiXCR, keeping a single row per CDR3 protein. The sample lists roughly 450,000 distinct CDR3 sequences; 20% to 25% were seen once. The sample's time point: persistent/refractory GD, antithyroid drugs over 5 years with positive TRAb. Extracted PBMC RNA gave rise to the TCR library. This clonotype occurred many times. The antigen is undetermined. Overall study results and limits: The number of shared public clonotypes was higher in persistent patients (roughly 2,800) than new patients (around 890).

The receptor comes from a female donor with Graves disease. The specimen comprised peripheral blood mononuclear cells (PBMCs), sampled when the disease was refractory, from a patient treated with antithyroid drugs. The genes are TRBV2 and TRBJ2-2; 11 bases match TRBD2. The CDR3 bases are TGTGCCAGCAGTACTAGCGGGAGTGGGACCGGGGAGCTGTTTTTT. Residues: CASSTSGSGTGELFF.